Below are 17 T cell receptor beta chains sequenced from a single sample in a study of CD8+CD57+ T cells in acquired aplastic anemia. The template for TCR beta VDJ and CDR3 sequence profiling was genomic DNA. One entry per CDR3 protein, called by TCRdb with MiXCR from the reads. This sample yields roughly 280,000 distinct CDR3 sequences, of which 50% to 65% are seen a single time; around 1.2% belongs to the top ten. Flow cytometry had shown expanded CD8+CD57+ cells in the patients chosen for sequencing. The material sequenced was sorted CD4+, CD8+, or CD8+CD57+ T cells (not recorded which) from PBMCs. The receptors shown here come from a human donor with aplastic anemia.

This clonotype was picked up a small number of times. A much larger clone differs from this one at a single base, so this may be a read error. This rearrangement joins TRBV7-8 to TRBJ2-4; 7 bases match TRBD1. There are 15 residues in the CDR3. Germline V gene sequence: CDR1 SGHVS, CDR2 FQNEAQ. DNA of the CDR3: TGTGCCAGCAGCCTATCCGGGACAGTAAAAAACATTAAGTACTTC. Translated, it gives CASSLSGTVKNIKYF.

Written as DNA, the CDR3 is TGTGCCACCAGTGATTTTAGGGGCAATGAGCAGTTCTTC. Translated, it gives CATSDFRGNEQFF. V gene TRBV24-1 combines with J gene TRBJ2-1; possible D gene TRBD1, 5 bases. The CDR3 runs 13 residues. Per the germline V gene, CDR1 is KGHDR and CDR2 is SFDVKD. V was pared by 1 base and J by 6 bases, with 6 bases between.

The J gene is TRBJ2-5, the V gene TRBV20-1, with no clear D. This CDR3 has 10 residues. From germline, CDR1 is DFQATT and CDR2 SNEGSKA (reference sequence). V was cut by 6 bases and J by 5 bases, with 7 bases left in between. The CDR3 loop reads CSALVETQYF. In nucleotides, the CDR3 is TGCAGTGCGCTAGTGGAGACCCAGTACTTC.

The chain recombines TRBV24-1 with TRBJ1-2; D is ambiguous. V shed 7 bases and J shed 6 bases, with 17 bases lying between them. This CDR3 has 14 residues. Germline V gives CDR1 KGHDR, CDR2 SFDVKD. CDR3 region: CATRAADEYHGYTF. The CDR3 DNA follows: TGTGCCACCAGGGCGGCGGATGAATATCATGGCTACACCTTC.

The V gene is TRBV2, the J gene TRBJ2-5; D perhaps matches TRBD2 (5 bases). Per germline, CDR1 SNHLY and CDR2 FYNNEI. Trimming removed 4 bases at V and 5 bases at J, with 20 bases between. The CDR3 sequence is 16 residues long. CDR3 protein: CASSATGLRGVETQYF. The CDR3 DNA sequence: TGTGCCAGCAGTGCTACGGGGTTGCGTGGTGTGGAGACCCAGTACTTC. Full variable domain (outside the CDR3, taken from reference TRBV2 and TRBJ2-5): EPEVTQTPSHQVTQMGQEVILRCVPISNHLYFYWYRQILGQKVEFLVSFYNNEISEKSEIFDDQFSVERPDGSNFTLKIRSTKLEDSAMYFCASSATGLRGVETQYFGPGTRLLVL.

This chain uses TRBV4-2 with TRBJ1-2; the D is unclear. The V and J ends lost 0 bases and 6 bases respectively, with 8 bases between them. CDR1 is LGHNA and CDR2 is YNFKEQ in the germline V gene. This CDR3 has 13 residues. In DNA, the CDR3 is TGTGCCAGCAGCCAAGAGGATCGGGATGGCTACACCTTC. It is translated as CASSQEDRDGYTF.

The table lists this clonotype with many counts. The gene calls are TRBV7-9 and TRBJ1-4; no definite D call. The CDR3 covers 13 residues. Between the trimmed V and J ends, which lost 1 base and 7 bases, there was a span of 7 bases. Germline CDR1 SEHNR, CDR2 FQNEAQ (reference sequence). Here the CDR3 reads CASSLVSGEKLFF. CDR3 nucleotides: TGTGCCAGCAGCTTAGTCTCCGGTGAAAAACTGTTTTTT.

This chain links TRBV20-1 with TRBJ2-5; D could derive from TRBD1 or TRBD2 (5 bases each). Trimming pared 6 bases from V and 1 base from J, leaving 12 bases between. CDR1 is DFQATT, CDR2 SNEGSKA, per germline (reference sequence). The CDR3 has 13 amino acids. This chain's CDR3 is CSAQGEGQETQYF. The CDR3 nucleotides read TGCAGTGCCCAGGGTGAGGGCCAAGAGACCCAGTACTTC.

This clonotype was seen ten or more times. Here the CDR3 reads CASSLRQADGYTF. CDR3 nucleotide sequence: TGTGCCAGCAGCTTGCGACAGGCAGATGGCTACACCTTC. The gene calls are TRBV5-6 and TRBJ1-2; D is perhaps TRBD1 (6 bases). V lost 1 base to trimming and J lost 6 bases, with 10 bases between them. The CDR3 extends over 13 amino acids. The V gene's germline CDR1 is SGHDT and CDR2 YYEEEE. Full variable domain (remainder filled in from reference TRBV5-6 and TRBJ1-2): DAGVTQSPTHLIKTRGQQVTLRCSPKSGHDTVSWYQQALGQGPQFIFQYYEEEERQRGNFPDRFSGHQFPNYSSELNVNALLLGDSALYLCASSLRQADGYTFGSGTRLTVV.

In this sample, this clonotype turned up once. V is TRBV7-6 and J is TRBJ1-2; TRBD1 might be the D (6 bases). V lost 5 bases and J 6 bases, leaving 25 bases between the germline ends. This CDR3 is 17 amino acids long. Looked up from germline, CDR1 is SGHVS and CDR2 is FNYEAQ. As DNA, the CDR3 is TGTGCCAGCAGCCCGACCAGATGGGATACAGGGAGGGATGGCTACACCTTC. This translates into CASSPTRWDTGRDGYTF.

CDR3 sequence: CSARGPPGQPQHF. The CDR3 DNA follows: TGCAGTGCTAGAGGGCCGCCCGGCCAGCCCCAGCATTTT. The chain is built from TRBV20-1 and TRBJ1-5; D not resolved. Trimming stripped 1 base from V and 7 bases from J, with 11 bases between. The CDR3 is 13 amino acids. CDR1 is DFQATT, CDR2 SNEGSKA, per germline (reference sequence).

This clonotype was counted many times. The genes are TRBV15 and TRBJ2-3, with 10 bases fitting TRBD1. The CDR3 totals 15 residues. The germline gives CDR1 LNHNV, CDR2 YYDKDF (reference sequence). The V gene end was trimmed by 2 bases and the J gene end by 8 bases; junction bases not matched to a gene: 7. CDR3 in DNA: TGTGCCACCAGCAGACGACAGGGGGCACAGGGTACGCAGTATTTT. As protein: CATSRRQGAQGTQYF.

V usage is TRBV10-3 and J usage is TRBJ1-1, with D unclear. The germline V and J ends were trimmed by 4 bases and 8 bases, with 14 bases remaining between them. The CDR3 loop spans 13 amino acids. Germline CDR1 ENHRY, CDR2 SYGVKD. The CDR3 loop reads CAISGSTRPEAFF. The CDR3, as DNA: TGTGCCATCAGTGGGTCGACCAGGCCGGAAGCTTTCTTT.

This clonotype was recorded many times. This rearrangement joins TRBV4-2 to TRBJ2-3, with D possibly matching TRBD2 (5 bases). The CDR3 has 14 residues. V was clipped by 1 base and J by 7 bases, with 12 bases between them. The V gene's germline CDR1 is LGHNA and CDR2 YNFKEQ. The CDR3 DNA reads as TGTGCCAGCAGCCAAGGTCAGGACTTATATACGCAGTATTTT. This codes for CASSQGQDLYTQYF.

This chain connects TRBV7-3 to TRBJ1-2, with 10 bases aligning to TRBD1. The CDR3 has 13 amino acids. Germline V CDR1 and CDR2: SGHTA, FQGTGA. With 6 bases clipped from V and 8 bases from J, the junction kept 6 bases outside the gene matches. The CDR3 here is CASRSPGQGGYTF. The CDR3 DNA sequence: TGTGCCAGCAGGTCTCCGGGACAGGGGGGCTACACCTTC. The whole variable domain, filled in from reference TRBV7-3 and TRBJ1-2, reads GAGVSQTPSNKVTEKGKYVELRCDPISGHTALYWYRQSLGQGPEFLIYFQGTGAADDSGLPNDRFFAVRPEGSVSTLKIQRTERGDSAVYLCASRSPGQGGYTFGSGTRLTVV.

This sequence joins TRBV19 and TRBJ2-7; 8 positions match TRBD1. Germline lookup yields CDR1 LNHDA and CDR2 SQIVND (reference sequence). V shed 5 bases and J 5 bases; nucleotides not matched to a gene: 8. The CDR3 spans 14 residues. The CDR3, as DNA: TGTGCCAGTAGTGCCAGGACAGGGTCCCACGAGCAGTACTTC. It encodes CASSARTGSHEQYF.

The chain is built from TRBV29-1 and TRBJ2-3, with D tentatively TRBD1 or TRBD2 (5 bases each). V was clipped by 4 bases and J by 2 bases, with 10 bases between them. This CDR3 is 13 amino acids long. CDR1 and CDR2 (germline): SQVTM, ANQGSEA. CDR3 sequence (DNA): TGCAGCGTTGGGCAGGGACCCACAGATACGCAGTATTTT. Residues: CSVGQGPTDTQYF.